This entry describes one TCR beta chain. These data belong to a study of T cell changes during pregnancy in multiple sclerosis. Germline assignment: CDR1 SGHTA and CDR2 FQGTGA. There are 15 residues in the CDR3. V gave up 5 bases and J gave up 0 bases, with 11 bases separating them. Here immunoSEQ multiplex PCR was the method, and the copy in TCRdb shows in-frame clones only, minus some. The data show about 38,000 clones, 85% to 95% seen once. The material was CD8+ T cells from peripheral blood mononuclear cells, obtained in the third trimester of pregnancy. The clonotype was recovered from a female donor with multiple sclerosis, enrolled in a pregnancy study. The chain combines TRBV7-3 with TRBJ2-1; tentative D call: TRBD1 (6 bases). For the CDR3, the DNA is TGTGCCAGCAGCGCTTTAGGGGGCTCCTACAATGAGCAGTTCTTC. This translates into CASSALGGSYNEQFF.